This T cell receptor beta chain was sequenced for a study of T-cell memory formation after mild COVID-19. The CDR3 covers 19 residues. With 4 bases clipped from V and 0 bases from J, the junction kept 17 bases outside the gene matches. Each CDR3 protein is one row after TCRdb ran MiXCR on the 5' RACE reads. The sample includes some 100,000 distinct CDR3 sequences, roughly 11% of them seen just once. This clonotype was observed at least ten times. The chain employs TRBV12-3 or TRBV12-4 and TRBJ2-5, with 7 bases identical to TRBD1. The receptor was isolated from a man between 18 and 29 years old who had mild COVID-19 (a few samples of this study predate the infection). Cell type and time point are not known. Input material: PBMCs or a T cell subset sorted from them (not recorded which). The CDR3, as DNA: TGTGCCAGCAGTTCCGACCGACAGGGTTGGGACCCCTACCAAGAGACCCAGTACTTC. Amino acids: CASSSDRQGWDPYQETQYF.